This TCR beta chain appears in the sequencing data of a study of T cells expressing NK-cell markers. Study-level background: CD3+CD56+NKG2C+, CD3+CD56+NKG2C- and CD3+CD56-NKG2C+ T cells, once sorted, supplied the TCR beta repertoires. General observations from the study: The study found dominant NKG2C+ clonotypes at roughly 1.0-7.5% of CD8+ T cells in six donors. These clonotypes additionally ranked first within the CD3+CD56-NKG2C+ fraction of four donors.

Production of TCR beta cDNA relied on 5'RACE template switching with UMIs. Reprocessing the 5' RACE reads, TCRdb reports a single entry for every CDR3 protein and omits DNA. This repertoire includes 150,000 to 160,000 distinct CDR3 sequences. Notes on this clonotype: Its specificity is unknown.

CDR1 is MNHNS, CDR2 SASEGT, per germline. This CDR3 is 15 amino acids long. The sequencing input was blood T cells: a sorted CD56 or NKG2C T cell subset, CD4+ or CD8+ T cells, or bulk PBMC T cells (not recorded which). The TCR sequence derives from a woman aged 45-60 years in good health. V is TRBV6-1 and J is TRBJ2-7; the TCRdb call, TRBD1, lacks DNA for checking. The CDR3 reads CASSVTGTGFLEQYF.